The entry that follows covers one T cell receptor beta chain sequence. The antigen remains unidentified. Patients with autoimmune history or systemic immunosuppression were excluded. This sample is part of a study of OX40 agonist ivuxolimab in advanced cancers. Trimming left V 7 bases short and J 6 bases short, with 6 bases between. The CDR3 is made up of 11 amino acids. The germline gives CDR1 SEHNR, CDR2 FQNEAQ (reference sequence). The data were produced by immunoSEQ multiplex PCR, yet TCRdb's version contains in-frame clones alone and is incomplete. The sample lists more than 15,000 clones, around 90% seen once, with roughly 70% in the top ten. General study findings and limits: CD4+ and CD8+ blood T cells expanded clonally by week 6 at 0.1 to 3.0 mg/kg. Averaged across samples, CD8+ T cells carried more expanded clones than CD4+ did.

The chain recombines TRBV7-9 with TRBJ2-2; a weak D match, TRBD1 (6 bases). Sample: CD4+ or CD8+ T cells sorted from blood, taken in a trial of the OX40 agonist ivuxolimab. The clonotype was recovered from an adult with an advanced solid tumor such as melanoma, head and neck, liver or kidney cancer. The DNA of the CDR3 is TGTGCCAGCACAGGGGCCGGGGAGCTGTTTTTT. Translating gives CASTGAGELFF.